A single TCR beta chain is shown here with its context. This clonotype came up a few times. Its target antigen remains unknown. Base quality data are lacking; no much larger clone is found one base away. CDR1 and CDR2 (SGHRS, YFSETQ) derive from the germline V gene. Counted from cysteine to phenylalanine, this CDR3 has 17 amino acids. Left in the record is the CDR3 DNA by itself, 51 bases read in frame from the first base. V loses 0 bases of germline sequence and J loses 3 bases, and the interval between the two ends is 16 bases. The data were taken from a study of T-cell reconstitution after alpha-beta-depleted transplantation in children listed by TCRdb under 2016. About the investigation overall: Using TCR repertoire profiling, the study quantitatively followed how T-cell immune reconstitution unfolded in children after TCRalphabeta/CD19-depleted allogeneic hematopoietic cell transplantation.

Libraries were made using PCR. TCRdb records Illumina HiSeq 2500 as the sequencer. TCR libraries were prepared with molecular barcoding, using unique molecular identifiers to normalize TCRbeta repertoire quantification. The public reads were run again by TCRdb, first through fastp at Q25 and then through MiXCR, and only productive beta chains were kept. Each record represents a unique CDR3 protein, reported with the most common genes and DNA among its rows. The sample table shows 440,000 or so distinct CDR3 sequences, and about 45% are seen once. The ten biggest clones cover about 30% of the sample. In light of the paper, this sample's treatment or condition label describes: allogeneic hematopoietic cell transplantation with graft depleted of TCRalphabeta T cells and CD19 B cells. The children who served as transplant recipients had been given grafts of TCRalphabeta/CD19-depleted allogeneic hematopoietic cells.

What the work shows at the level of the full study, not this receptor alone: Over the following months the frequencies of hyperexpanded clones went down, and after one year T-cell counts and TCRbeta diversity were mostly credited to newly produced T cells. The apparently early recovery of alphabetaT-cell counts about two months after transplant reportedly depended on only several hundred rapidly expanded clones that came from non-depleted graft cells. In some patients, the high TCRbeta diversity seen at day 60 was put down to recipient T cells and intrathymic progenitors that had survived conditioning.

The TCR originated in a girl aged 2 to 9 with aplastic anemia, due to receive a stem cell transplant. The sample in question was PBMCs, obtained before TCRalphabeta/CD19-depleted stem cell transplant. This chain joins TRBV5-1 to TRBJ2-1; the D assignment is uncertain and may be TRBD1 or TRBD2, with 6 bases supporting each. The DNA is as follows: TGCGCCAGCAGCTTGGCCTTAGGGGGGACGGTCTACAATGAGCAGTTCTTC. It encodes CASSLALGGTVYNEQFF. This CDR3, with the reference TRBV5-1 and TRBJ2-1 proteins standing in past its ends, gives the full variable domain KAGVTQTPRYLIKTRGQQVTLSCSPISGHRSVSWYQQTPGQGLQFLFEYFSETQRNKGNFPGRFSGRQFSNSRSEMNVSTLELGDSALYLCASSLALGGTVYNEQFFGPGTRLTVL.